The clone carrying this T cell receptor (beta chain) is a singleton in its sample. The antigen is unknown. The data were taken from a study of T cells in localized non-small cell lung cancer. Notes on the study in general: Uninvolved adjacent lung showed the highest T cell clonality, exceeding tumor. Within adjacent lung there appeared a median about 54 of the top 100 tumor clones. Sequencing, confined to only one tumor region, leaves heterogeneity possible. There was an association of higher blood T cell density with longer overall survival.

Trimming left V 4 bases short and J 0 bases short, with 12 bases between. Germline V CDR1 and CDR2: MGHRA, YSYEKL. The CDR3 loop spans 15 amino acids. Sequencing was performed with immunoSEQ multiplex PCR; in TCRdb, only in-frame clones are kept and a portion is missing. In the table there are some 22,000 clones, roughly 84% of which are singletons. This clonotype originated in a male donor aged 60 or over with stage I squamous cell lung carcinoma. The chain couples TRBV4-1 to TRBJ1-1; no reliable D call. The specimen was peripheral blood, collected before any cancer treatment. CDR3 sequence (DNA): TGCGCCAGCAGCCCCCAAGCTGTGCTGAACACTGAAGCTTTCTTT. Amino acid sequence: CASSPQAVLNTEAFF.